In its sample, the clone carrying this T cell receptor beta chain was seen a few times. CDR1 and CDR2 (germline): SGHRS, YFSETQ. The CDR3 spans 15 residues. V dropped 5 bases and J dropped 3 bases, with 17 bases sitting between them. TCRdb recomputed calls from the RT-PCR reads with MiXCR, one row per CDR3 protein. The sample includes more than 600,000 distinct CDR3 sequences, approximately 15% of them seen just once. The V gene is TRBV5-1, the J gene TRBJ1-1; D not resolved. The sequencing sample was made of memory CD4+ T cells from blood. This clonotype was sampled from a female donor in good health, serving as a healthy control. For the CDR3, the DNA is TGCGCCAGCAGGATTTCAGTGACGGAGTACACTGAAGCTTTCTTT. Translated: CASRISVTEYTEAFF. Looking up the rest from reference TRBV5-1 and TRBJ1-1 gives the full variable domain: KAGVTQTPRYLIKTRGQQVTLSCSPISGHRSVSWYQQTPGQGLQFLFEYFSETQRNKGNFPGRFSGRQFSNSRSEMNVSTLELGDSALYLCASRISVTEYTEAFFGQGTRLTVV.